This TCR beta chain emerged from a study of blood T cell repertoires in COVID-19. Data came from immunoSEQ multiplex PCR; TCRdb stores just in-frame clones and leaves some out. The table records roughly 200,000 clones, 80% to 90% of them present only once. Each participant's cohort was designated according to participant-reported clinical history. The CDR3 extends over 13 amino acids. J was trimmed by 7 bases and V by 3 bases; bases with no gene match: 3. Germline V gives CDR1 GTSNPN, CDR2 SVGIG (reference sequence). With respect to this clone: Other nucleotide sequences from this sample produce the same CDR3.

This chain links TRBV30 with TRBJ1-6, with 7 bases fitting TRBD1. Sequencing used PBMCs or T cells enriched from blood (not recorded which). The receptor was isolated from a man in his forties or fifties who had recovered from COVID-19. This chain's CDR3 is CAWSRQGNSPLHF. The CDR3 DNA sequence: TGTGCCTGGAGCCGACAGGGAAATTCACCCCTCCACTTT.